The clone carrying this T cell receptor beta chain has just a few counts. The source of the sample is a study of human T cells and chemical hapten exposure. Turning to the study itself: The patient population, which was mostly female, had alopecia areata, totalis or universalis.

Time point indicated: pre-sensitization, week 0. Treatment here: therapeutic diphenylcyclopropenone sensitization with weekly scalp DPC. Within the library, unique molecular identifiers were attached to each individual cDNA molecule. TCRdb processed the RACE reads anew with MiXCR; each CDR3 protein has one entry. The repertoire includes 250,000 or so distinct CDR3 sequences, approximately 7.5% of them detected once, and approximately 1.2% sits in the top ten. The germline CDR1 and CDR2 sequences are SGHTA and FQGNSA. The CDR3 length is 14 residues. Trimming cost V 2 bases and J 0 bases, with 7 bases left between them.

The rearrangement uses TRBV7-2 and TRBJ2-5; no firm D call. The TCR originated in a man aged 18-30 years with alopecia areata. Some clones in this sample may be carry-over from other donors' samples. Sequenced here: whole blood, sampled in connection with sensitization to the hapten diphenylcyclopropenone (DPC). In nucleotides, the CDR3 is TGTGCCAGCAGCTTAAGGCGGCACCAAGAGACCCAGTACTTC. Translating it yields CASSLRRHQETQYF. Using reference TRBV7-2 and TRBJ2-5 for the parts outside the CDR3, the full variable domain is GAGVSQSPSNKVTEKGKDVELRCDPISGHTALYWYRQSLGQGLEFLIYFQGNSAPDKSGLPSDRFSAERTGGSVSTLTIQRTQQEDSAVYLCASSLRRHQETQYFGPGTRLLVL.